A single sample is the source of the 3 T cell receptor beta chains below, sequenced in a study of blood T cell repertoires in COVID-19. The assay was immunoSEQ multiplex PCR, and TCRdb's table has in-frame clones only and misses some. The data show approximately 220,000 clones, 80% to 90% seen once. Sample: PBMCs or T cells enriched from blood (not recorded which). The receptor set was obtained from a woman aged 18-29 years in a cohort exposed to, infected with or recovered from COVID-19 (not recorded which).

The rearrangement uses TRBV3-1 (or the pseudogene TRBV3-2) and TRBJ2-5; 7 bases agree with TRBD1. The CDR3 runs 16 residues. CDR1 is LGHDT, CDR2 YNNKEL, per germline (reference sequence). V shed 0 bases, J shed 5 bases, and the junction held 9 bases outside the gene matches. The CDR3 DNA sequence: TGTGCCAGCAGCCAAGACAAGGACAGGCCCCGGGAGACCCAGTACTTC. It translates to CASSQDKDRPRETQYF.

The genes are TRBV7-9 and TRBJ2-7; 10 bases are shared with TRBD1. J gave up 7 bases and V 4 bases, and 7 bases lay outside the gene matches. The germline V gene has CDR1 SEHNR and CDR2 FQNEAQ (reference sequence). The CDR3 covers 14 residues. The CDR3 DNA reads TGTGCCAGCAGCTGGACAGGGGGATCGGGTGAGCAGTACTTC. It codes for CASSWTGGSGEQYF.

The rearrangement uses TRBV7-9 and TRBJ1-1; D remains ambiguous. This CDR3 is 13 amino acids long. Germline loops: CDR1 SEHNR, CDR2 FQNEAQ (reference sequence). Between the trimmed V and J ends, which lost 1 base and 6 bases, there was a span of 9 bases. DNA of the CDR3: TGTGCCAGCAGCTTAGTCTCAGGTCCTGAAGCTTTCTTT. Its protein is CASSLVSGPEAFF.